This TCR beta chain was documented in a study of cytomegalovirus exposure and HLA in healthy donors. The V gene's germline CDR1 is SGHKS and CDR2 YYEKEE (reference sequence). The germline V and J ends were trimmed by 4 bases and 4 bases, with 14 bases remaining between them. The CDR3 has 15 amino acids. Repertoires were generated with immunoSEQ multiplex PCR, while TCRdb's copy carries only in-frame clones and drops some. The sample includes around 200,000 clones, 65% to 85% seen only once; the top ten take approximately 2.9%. This chain connects TRBV5-5 to TRBJ2-2; D gene unclear. This TCR was sampled from a woman under 30 in good health and CMV-seropositive. The sample taken for sequencing was PBMCs. The CDR3 loop is CASSTIAILTGELFF. Here the CDR3 DNA reads TGTGCCAGCAGCACTATTGCCATACTCACCGGGGAGCTGTTTTTT.